Sequencing of this TCR beta chain was carried out in a study of blood T cell repertoires in COVID-19. As for the study in general: The United States, Italy and Spain were the sources of the acute and convalescent COVID-19 samples. From T cells, B-cell-depleted T cells, or PBMCs came the material, which was cDNA or gDNA.

In the study's own analysis: Amplifying reference gene primers gave estimates of nucleated cell counts. Clones were sequenced by immunoSEQ multiplex PCR, and TCRdb holds only the in-frame ones, with some missing. V and J calls and clone size are those listed in that table; D and trimming were worked out from the DNA. The data contain fewer than 200,000 clones, approximately 83% of them singletons. Trimming cost V 5 bases and J 5 bases, with 11 bases left between them. Germline CDR1 and CDR2: SEHNR and FQNEAQ (reference sequence). The CDR3 covers 13 residues. The TCR comes from a man aged 50-59 years with active or convalescent COVID-19. The chain employs TRBV7-9 and TRBJ2-3; D is undetermined. The specimen was peripheral blood. CDR3 in DNA: TGTGCCAGCAGCGTCCCTTCTCGAGATACGCAGTATTTT. Its protein is CASSVPSRDTQYF. Variable domain in full (rest from reference TRBV7-9 and TRBJ2-3): DTGVSQNPRHKITKRGQNVTFRCDPISEHNRLYWYRQTLGQGPEFLTYFQNEAQLEKSRLLSDRFSAERPKGSFSTLEIQRTEQGDSAMYLCASSVPSRDTQYFGPGTRLTVL.